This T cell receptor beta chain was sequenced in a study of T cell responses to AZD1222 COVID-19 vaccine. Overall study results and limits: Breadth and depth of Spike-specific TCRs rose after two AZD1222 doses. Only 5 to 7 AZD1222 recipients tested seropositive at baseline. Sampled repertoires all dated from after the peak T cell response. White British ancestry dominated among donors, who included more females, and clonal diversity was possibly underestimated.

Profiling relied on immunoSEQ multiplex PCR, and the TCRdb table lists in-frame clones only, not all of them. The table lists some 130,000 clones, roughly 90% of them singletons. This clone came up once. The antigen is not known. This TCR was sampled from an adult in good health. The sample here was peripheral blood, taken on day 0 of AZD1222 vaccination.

The CDR3 DNA is TGTGCCAGCAGCCCCCTAGGTCCTTACACCGGGGAGCTGTTTTTT. It is translated as CASSPLGPYTGELFF. The genes are TRBV7-8 and TRBJ2-2; D gene uncertain. The CDR3 has 15 residues. Germline V gene sequence: CDR1 SGHVS, CDR2 FQNEAQ. The ends were cut back, 5 bases at V and 3 bases at J, with 13 bases in the middle.